The source of this TCR beta chain is a study of blood T cell repertoires in COVID-19. About the research overall: Samples representing acute and convalescent COVID-19 were sourced from the United States, Italy and Spain.

The CDR3 sequence is 16 residues long. Germline CDR1 is SGHDT and CDR2 is YYEEEE. The trim removed 4 bases at V and 4 bases at J, leaving 11 bases unmatched. This clone was detected a few times. Methods used by the authors: Amplification from reference gene primers served as the basis for estimated nucleated cell counts. TCRdb's copy holds only in-frame clones and misses some; the assay was immunoSEQ multiplex PCR. That table supplies the V and J calls and clone size; D and trimming were determined from the DNA. The data contain fewer than 60,000 clones, about nine tenths of them singletons. The clonotype comes from a human donor in a cohort sampled during active COVID-19. Material for sequencing was peripheral blood. The chain is built from TRBV5-6 and TRBJ1-5; 7 bases map to TRBD1. For the CDR3, the DNA is TGTGCCAGCAGCCCCGGAATGGGACAGAATAATCAGCCCCAGCATTTT. Its protein is CASSPGMGQNNQPQHF.